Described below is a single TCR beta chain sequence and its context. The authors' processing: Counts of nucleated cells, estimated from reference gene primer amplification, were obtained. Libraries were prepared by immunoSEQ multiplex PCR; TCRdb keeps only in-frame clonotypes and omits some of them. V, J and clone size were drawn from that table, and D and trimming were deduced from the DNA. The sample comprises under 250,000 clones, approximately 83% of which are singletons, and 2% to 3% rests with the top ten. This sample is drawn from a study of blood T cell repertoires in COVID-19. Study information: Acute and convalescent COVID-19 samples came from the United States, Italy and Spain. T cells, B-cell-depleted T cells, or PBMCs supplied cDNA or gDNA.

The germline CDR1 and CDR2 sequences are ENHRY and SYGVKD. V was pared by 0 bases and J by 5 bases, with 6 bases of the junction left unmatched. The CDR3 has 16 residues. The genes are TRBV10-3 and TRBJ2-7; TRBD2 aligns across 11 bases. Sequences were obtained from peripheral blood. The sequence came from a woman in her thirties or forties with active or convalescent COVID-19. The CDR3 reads CAISESASGRSHEQYF. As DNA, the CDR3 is TGTGCCATCAGTGAGTCGGCTAGCGGGAGGTCCCACGAGCAGTACTTC.